This entry concerns a single TCR beta chain. The junction had 2 bases not matched to a gene; V was cut back by 4 bases and J by 3 bases. The CDR3 has 12 residues. Germline V gene lookup returns CDR1 SQVTM and CDR2 ANQGSEA. The sample originates from a study of blood T cell repertoires in COVID-19. About the research overall: Sites across the United States, Italy and Spain contributed samples from acute and convalescent COVID-19.

Per the original methods: Nucleated cell number was recorded as an estimate derived from reference gene primer amplification. Assay used: immunoSEQ multiplex PCR; TCRdb lists only in-frame clones, some missing. For V, J and clone size, that table is used; D and trimming come from the DNA. The data contain roughly 160,000 clones, less than 85% of them singletons. The participants were between roughly 18 and 89 years old and came from some 25 US areas. Recovered status applied to Cohort 3 donors who had two consecutive negative PCRs. It also applied to those with clearance or with symptom resolution. Sequenced sample: PBMCs or T cells enriched from blood (not recorded which). The source of this sequence is a man in his sixties who had recovered from COVID-19. V and J are TRBV29-1 and TRBJ1-2, with TRBD1 identical over 7 bases. Here the CDR3 reads CSVGGTDYGYTF. The CDR3 DNA follows: TGCAGCGTTGGCGGGACAGACTATGGCTACACCTTC. Together with reference TRBV29-1 and TRBJ1-2, the CDR3 gives the full variable domain: SAVISQKPSRDICQRGTSLTIQCQVDSQVTMMFWYRQQPGQSLTLIATANQGSEATYESGFVIDKFPISRPNLTFSTLTVSNMSPEDSSIYLCSVGGTDYGYTFGSGTRLTVV.